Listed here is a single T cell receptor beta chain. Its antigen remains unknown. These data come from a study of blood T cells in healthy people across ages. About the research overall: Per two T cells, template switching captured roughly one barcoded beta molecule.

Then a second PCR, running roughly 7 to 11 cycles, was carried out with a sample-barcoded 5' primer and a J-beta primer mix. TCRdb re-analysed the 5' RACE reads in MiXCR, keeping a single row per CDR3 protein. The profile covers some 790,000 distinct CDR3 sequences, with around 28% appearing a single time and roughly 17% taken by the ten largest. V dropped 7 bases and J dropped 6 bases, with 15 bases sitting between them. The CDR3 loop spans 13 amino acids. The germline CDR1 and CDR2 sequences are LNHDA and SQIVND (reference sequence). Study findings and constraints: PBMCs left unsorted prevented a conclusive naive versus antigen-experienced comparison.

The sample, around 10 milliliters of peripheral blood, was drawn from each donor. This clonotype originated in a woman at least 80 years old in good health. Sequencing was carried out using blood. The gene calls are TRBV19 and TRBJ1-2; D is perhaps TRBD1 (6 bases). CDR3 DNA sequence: TGTGCCAGTATCGGACAGTTTACCCATGGCTACACCTTC. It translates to CASIGQFTHGYTF.